What follows are 17 T cell receptor beta chains derived from one specimen sequenced in a study of blood T cell repertoires in COVID-19 (dated by TCRdb to about 2020). Libraries came from the immunoSEQ multiplex PCR assay. TCRdb took over this immuneACCESS table, retaining in-frame rearrangements with V and J assigned. Such tables are incomplete; in checked studies, under half of the missing clones stem from an unresolved V gene, and the remainder is unexplained. The sample table records about 120,000 clones; about 88% of these occur just once. The biggest ten clones account for 8% to 9% of the sample. The sequencing sample was made of peripheral blood. The receptor source for this set is a woman in her sixties or seventies who had recovered from COVID-19.

About this clone itself: The junction shows a germline mismatch at one end, possibly a read error. The gene calls are TRBV4-1 and TRBJ2-1, with TRBD1 identical over 7 bases. Germline V gives CDR1 MGHRA, CDR2 YSYEKL. The CDR3 totals 12 residues. The CDR3, as DNA: TGCGCCACCAGCACGAACCGGGACAGGCAGTTCTTC. Translating gives CATSTNRDRQFF.

The rearrangement links TRBV5-6 to TRBJ1-1, with a possible D match to TRBD1 (5 bases). CDR3 length: 12 amino acids. V gave up 4 bases and J gave up 1 base, with 5 bases separating them. Per germline, CDR1 SGHDT and CDR2 YYEEEE. This CDR3 reads CASSRGNTEAFF. CDR3 nucleotide sequence: TGTGCCAGCAGCAGGGGGAACACTGAAGCTTTCTTT.

V usage is TRBV5-1 and J usage is TRBJ2-1; 7 bases map to TRBD2. The CDR3 extends over 15 amino acids. Trimming took 4 bases from V and 5 from J; bases not matched to a gene: 9. Germline V gene lookup returns CDR1 SGHRS and CDR2 YFSETQ. CDR3 in DNA: TGCGCCAGCAGCATAGGCGGGGGAGGAAACAATGAGCAGTTCTTC. Translating it yields CASSIGGGGNNEQFF.

This rearrangement joins TRBV18 to TRBJ1-1; D ambiguous. The CDR3 has 13 residues. Germline V CDR1 and CDR2: KGHSH, LQKENI. The V end was cut by 3 bases, the J end by 0 bases, with 5 bases between. The CDR3 nucleotides read TGTGCCAGCTCACCCGCGGTGAACACTGAAGCTTTCTTT. Translation gives CASSPAVNTEAFF.

This chain joins TRBV24-1 and TRBJ2-3; 12 bases map to TRBD2. Germline V gene lookup returns CDR1 KGHDR and CDR2 SFDVKD. J lost 11 bases, V lost 3 bases, and 5 bases had no gene match. The CDR3 runs 14 residues. The CDR3 region is CATSDTWTSGVQYF. The CDR3 DNA sequence: TGTGCCACCAGTGATACCTGGACTAGCGGGGTGCAGTATTTT.

V and J are TRBV7-9 and TRBJ2-2; 7 positions match TRBD2. Per germline, CDR1 SEHNR and CDR2 FQNEAQ (reference sequence). The CDR3 sequence is 13 residues long. V gave up 8 bases and J gave up 5 bases; unmatched junction bases: 5. CDR3 DNA sequence: TGTGCCAGCGGCCGGGGGGTAACCGGGGAGCTGTTTTTT. It encodes CASGRGVTGELFF.

J is TRBJ2-7 and V is TRBV28, with TRBD2 matching 10 bases. Germline-derived CDR1 and CDR2 are MDHEN and SYDVKM. The trim removed 5 bases at V and 0 bases at J, leaving 10 bases unmatched. The CDR3 length is 17 residues. The CDR3 protein is CASSLRSSGGGSYEQYF. Written as DNA, the CDR3 is TGTGCCAGCAGTCTCAGGTCTAGCGGGGGAGGCTCCTACGAGCAGTACTTC.

The chain joins TRBV27 to TRBJ2-5, with 9 bases lining up with TRBD1. The V gene's germline CDR1 is MNHEY and CDR2 SMNVEV (reference sequence). The J segment lost 4 bases and the V segment lost 4 bases, leaving 16 bases of the junction unmatched. This CDR3 is built from 18 residues. The CDR3 reads CASSSWPIQGALGETQYF. Written as DNA, the CDR3 is TGTGCCAGCAGTTCCTGGCCCATACAGGGGGCGCTGGGAGAGACCCAGTACTTC.

A note on this clone: Other DNA sequences in the sample encode the same CDR3. The chain carries TRBV30 and TRBJ1-1; unclear D gene. V lost 0 bases, J lost 2 bases, and 7 bases lay in between. The CDR3 is 13 amino acids. Germline V gives CDR1 GTSNPN, CDR2 SVGIG (reference sequence). The CDR3 spells CAWSVGGNTEAFF. CDR3 nucleotide sequence: TGTGCCTGGAGTGTCGGAGGTAACACTGAAGCTTTCTTT. Looking up the rest from reference TRBV30 and TRBJ1-1 gives the full variable domain: SQTIHQWPATLVQPVGSPLSLECTVEGTSNPNLYWYRQAAGRGLQLLFYSVGIGQISSEVPQNLSASRPQDRQFILSSKKLLLSDSGFYLCAWSVGGNTEAFFGQGTRLTVV.

V gene TRBV9 combines with J gene TRBJ1-1; D possibly corresponds to TRBD1 (6 bases). Between the trimmed V and J ends, which lost 4 bases and 0 bases, there was a span of 22 bases. CDR1 SGDLS and CDR2 YYNGEE come from the germline V gene. The CDR3 is 18 amino acids. In DNA, the CDR3 is TGTGCCAGCAGCTCCACTTCCCGACAGGCGATAATGAACACTGAAGCTTTCTTT. Its protein is CASSSTSRQAIMNTEAFF.

The chain carries TRBV18 and TRBJ2-2; D not certain. Deletions cut 3 bases from V and 0 bases from J, with 8 bases between. CDR3 length: 15 residues. Looked up from germline, CDR1 is KGHSH and CDR2 is LQKENI. The CDR3 nucleotides are TGTGCCAGCTCACCTTTCAACTCGAACACCGGGGAGCTGTTTTTT. This translates into CASSPFNSNTGELFF.

The rearrangement uses TRBV11-3 and TRBJ2-7; 10 bases agree with TRBD1. CDR1 is SGHNT, CDR2 YENEEA, per germline. The CDR3 consists of 13 residues. The J segment lost 6 bases and the V segment lost 2 bases, leaving 1 base of the junction unmatched. Here the CDR3 reads CASSLRTGGEQYF. CDR3 sequence (DNA): TGTGCCAGCAGCTTACGGACAGGGGGCGAGCAGTACTTC.

This clone was seen a single time. The chain employs TRBV2 and TRBJ2-3; 8 bases are shared with TRBD1. Losses at the gene ends were 6 bases for V and 2 bases for J; bases not matched to a gene: 10. Germline CDR1 SNHLY, CDR2 FYNNEI. The CDR3 has 16 amino acids. The CDR3, as DNA: TGTGCCAGCAGGAGAGGGGCAGGGGGCCCCACAGATACGCAGTATTTT. Its protein product is CASRRGAGGPTDTQYF.

The chain couples TRBV4-2 to TRBJ1-4, with D possibly TRBD1 on 5 matching bases. Germline CDR1 and CDR2: LGHNA and YNFKEQ. V was clipped by 4 bases and J by 8 bases, with 17 bases between them. The CDR3 length is 15 residues. CDR3 loop: CASSPVGGAGEKLFF. DNA of the CDR3: TGTGCCAGCAGCCCGGTGGGAGGGGCGGGAGAAAAACTGTTTTTT.

This chain connects TRBV7-3 to TRBJ1-6; weak D call: TRBD1 (5 bases). CDR1 is SGHTA and CDR2 is FQGTGA in the germline V gene. This CDR3 contains 16 residues. V lost 1 base and J lost 3, with 10 bases in between. CDR3 sequence: CASSLNPQGYNSPLHF. Here the CDR3 DNA reads TGTGCCAGCAGCTTAAATCCTCAGGGCTATAATTCACCCCTCCACTTT.

The chain uses TRBV3-1 (or the pseudogene TRBV3-2) and TRBJ2-2; 9 bases are a match to TRBD1. Germline values: CDR1 LGHDT, CDR2 YNNKEL (reference sequence). V was clipped by 4 bases and J by 1 base; unmatched bases: 4. This CDR3 has 16 residues. The CDR3 coding sequence is TGTGCCAGCAGCCGGGGACAGGGTGTGAACACCGGGGAGCTGTTTTTT. It codes for CASSRGQGVNTGELFF.

This rearrangement joins TRBV27 to TRBJ2-5; TRBD2 matches 16 bases. Per germline, CDR1 MNHEY and CDR2 SMNVEV (reference sequence). The V segment lost 2 bases and the J segment 9 bases; nucleotides outside the gene matches: 3. This CDR3 spans 15 amino acids. CDR3 protein: CASSLVGTSGGAQYF. The CDR3 nucleotides read TGTGCCAGCAGTTTAGTGGGGACTAGCGGGGGGGCCCAGTACTTC.